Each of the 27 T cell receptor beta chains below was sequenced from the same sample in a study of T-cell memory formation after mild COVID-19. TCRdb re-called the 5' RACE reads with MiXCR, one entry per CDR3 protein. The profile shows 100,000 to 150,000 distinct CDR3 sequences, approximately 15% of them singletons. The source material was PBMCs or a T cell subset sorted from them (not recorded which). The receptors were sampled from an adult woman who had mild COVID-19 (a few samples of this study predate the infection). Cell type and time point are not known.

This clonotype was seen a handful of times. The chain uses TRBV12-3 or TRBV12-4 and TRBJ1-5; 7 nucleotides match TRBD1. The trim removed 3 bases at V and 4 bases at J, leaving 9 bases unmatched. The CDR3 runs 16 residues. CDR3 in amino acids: CASSFNFGTENQPQHF. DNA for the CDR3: TGTGCCAGCAGTTTCAACTTCGGGACAGAGAATCAGCCCCAGCATTTT.

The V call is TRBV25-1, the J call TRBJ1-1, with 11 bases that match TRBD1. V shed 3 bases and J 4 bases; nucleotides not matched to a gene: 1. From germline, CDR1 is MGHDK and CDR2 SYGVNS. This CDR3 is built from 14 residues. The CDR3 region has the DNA TGTGCCAGCAGTGATGGGACAGGGGGCACTGAAGCTTTCTTT. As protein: CASSDGTGGTEAFF.

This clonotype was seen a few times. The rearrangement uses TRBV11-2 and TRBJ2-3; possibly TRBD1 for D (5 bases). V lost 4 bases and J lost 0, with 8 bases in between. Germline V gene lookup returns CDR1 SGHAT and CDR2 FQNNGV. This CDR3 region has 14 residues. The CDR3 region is CASSSRASTDTQYF. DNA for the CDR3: TGTGCCAGCAGCTCCAGGGCAAGCACAGATACGCAGTATTTT.

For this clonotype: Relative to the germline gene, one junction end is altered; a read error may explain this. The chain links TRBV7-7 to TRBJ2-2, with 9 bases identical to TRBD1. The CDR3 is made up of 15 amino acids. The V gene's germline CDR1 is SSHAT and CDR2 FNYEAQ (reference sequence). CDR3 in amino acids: CASSLTGGRGGELFF. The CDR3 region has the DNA TGTGCTAGCAGCTTAACAGGGGGCCGCGGCGGGGAGCTGTTTTTT. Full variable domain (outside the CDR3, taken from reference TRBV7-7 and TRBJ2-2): GAGVSQSPRYKVTKRGQDVTLRCDPISSHATLYWYQQALGQGPEFLTYFNYEAQPDKSGLPSDRFSAERPEGSISTLTIQRTEQRDSAMYRCASSLTGGRGGELFFGEGSRLTVL.

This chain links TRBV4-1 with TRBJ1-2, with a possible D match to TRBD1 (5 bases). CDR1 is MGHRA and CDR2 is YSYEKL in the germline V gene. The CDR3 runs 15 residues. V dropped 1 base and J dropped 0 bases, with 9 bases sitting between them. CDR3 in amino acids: CASSQGAGPNYGYTF. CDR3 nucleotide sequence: TGCGCCAGCAGCCAAGGCGCGGGGCCTAACTATGGCTACACCTTC.

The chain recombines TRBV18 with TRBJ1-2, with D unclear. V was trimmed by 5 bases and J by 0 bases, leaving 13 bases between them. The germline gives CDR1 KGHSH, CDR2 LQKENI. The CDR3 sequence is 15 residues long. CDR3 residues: CASSSRTETNYGYTF. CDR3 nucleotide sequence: TGTGCCAGCTCATCCCGGACGGAAACTAACTATGGCTACACCTTC.

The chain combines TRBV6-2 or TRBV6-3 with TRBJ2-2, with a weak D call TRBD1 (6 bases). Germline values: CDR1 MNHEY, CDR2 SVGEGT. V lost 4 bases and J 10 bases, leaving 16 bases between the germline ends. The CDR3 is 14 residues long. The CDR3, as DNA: TGTGCCAGCAGTTCTCCTACAGGGAACGAGGAGCTGTTTTTT. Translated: CASSSPTGNEELFF.

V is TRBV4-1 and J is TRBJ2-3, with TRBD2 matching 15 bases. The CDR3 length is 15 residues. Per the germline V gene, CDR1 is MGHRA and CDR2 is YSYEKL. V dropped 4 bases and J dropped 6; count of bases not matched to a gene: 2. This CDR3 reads CASSRTSGGADTQYF. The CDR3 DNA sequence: TGCGCCAGCAGCCGGACTAGCGGGGGGGCGGATACGCAGTATTTT.

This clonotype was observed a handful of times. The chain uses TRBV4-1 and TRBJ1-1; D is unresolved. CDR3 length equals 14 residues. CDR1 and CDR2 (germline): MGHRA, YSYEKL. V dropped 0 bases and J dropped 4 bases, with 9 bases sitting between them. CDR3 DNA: TGCGCCAGCAGCCAAGATGTGGGGTCCACTGAAGCTTTCTTT. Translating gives CASSQDVGSTEAFF.

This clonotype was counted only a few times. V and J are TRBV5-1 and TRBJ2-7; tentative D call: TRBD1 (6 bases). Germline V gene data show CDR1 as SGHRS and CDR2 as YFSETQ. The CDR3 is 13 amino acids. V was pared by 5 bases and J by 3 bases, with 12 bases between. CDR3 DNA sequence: TGCGCCAGCAGGGCGACGGACAGCTACGAGCAGTACTTC. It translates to CASRATDSYEQYF.

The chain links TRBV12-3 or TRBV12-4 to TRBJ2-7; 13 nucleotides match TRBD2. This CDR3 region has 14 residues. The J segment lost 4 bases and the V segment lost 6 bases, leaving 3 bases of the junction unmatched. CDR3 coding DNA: TGTGCCAGCAGACCGGGACTAGCGGGATACGAGCAGTACTTC. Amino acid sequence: CASRPGLAGYEQYF.

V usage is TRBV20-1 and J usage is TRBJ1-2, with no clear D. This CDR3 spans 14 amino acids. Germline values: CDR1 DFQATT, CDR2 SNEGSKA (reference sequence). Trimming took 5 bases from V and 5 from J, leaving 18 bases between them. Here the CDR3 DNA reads TGCAGTGCTCAAGGAGCGATGTTGGGGTATGGCTACACCTTC. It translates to CSAQGAMLGYGYTF.

The CDR3 DNA reads TGTGCCAGCAGTCGACAGGGAATGAGCTATGGCTACACCTTC. Protein product: CASSRQGMSYGYTF. The V and J genes are TRBV12-3 or TRBV12-4 and TRBJ1-2, with TRBD1 matching over 7 bases. This CDR3 has 14 amino acids. With 5 bases clipped from V and 4 bases from J, the junction kept 7 bases outside the gene matches.

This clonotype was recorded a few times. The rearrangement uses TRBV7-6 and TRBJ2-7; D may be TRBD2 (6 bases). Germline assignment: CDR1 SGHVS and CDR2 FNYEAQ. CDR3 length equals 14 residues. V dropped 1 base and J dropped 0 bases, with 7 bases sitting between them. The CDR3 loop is CASSLEAGSYEQYF. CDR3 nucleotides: TGTGCCAGCAGCTTAGAAGCGGGCTCCTACGAGCAGTACTTC.

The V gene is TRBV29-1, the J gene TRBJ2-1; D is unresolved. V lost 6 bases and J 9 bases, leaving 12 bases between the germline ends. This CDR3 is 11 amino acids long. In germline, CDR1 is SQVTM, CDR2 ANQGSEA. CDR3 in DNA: TGCAGCGTGGGTGTAGCACTTGAGCAGTTCTTC. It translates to CSVGVALEQFF.

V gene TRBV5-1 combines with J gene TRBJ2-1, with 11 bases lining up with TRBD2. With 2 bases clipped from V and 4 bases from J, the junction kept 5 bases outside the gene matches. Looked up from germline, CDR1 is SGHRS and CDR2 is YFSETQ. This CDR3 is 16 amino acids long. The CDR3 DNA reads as TGCGCCAGCAGCTTAGTTGGGACTAGCGGATACAATGAGCAGTTCTTC. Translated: CASSLVGTSGYNEQFF.

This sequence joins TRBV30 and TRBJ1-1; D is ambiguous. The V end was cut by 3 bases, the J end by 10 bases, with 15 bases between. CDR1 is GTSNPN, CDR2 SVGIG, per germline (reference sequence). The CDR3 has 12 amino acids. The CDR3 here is CAWRSVNWGAFF. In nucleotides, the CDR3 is TGTGCCTGGAGGAGCGTGAACTGGGGAGCTTTCTTT.

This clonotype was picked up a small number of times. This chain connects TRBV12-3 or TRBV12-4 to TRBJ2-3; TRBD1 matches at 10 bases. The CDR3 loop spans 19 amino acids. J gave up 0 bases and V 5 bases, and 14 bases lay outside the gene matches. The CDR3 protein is CASSLLSGQGPISTDTQYF. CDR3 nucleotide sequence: TGTGCCAGCAGTCTCCTTTCGGGACAGGGGCCGATAAGCACAGATACGCAGTATTTT.

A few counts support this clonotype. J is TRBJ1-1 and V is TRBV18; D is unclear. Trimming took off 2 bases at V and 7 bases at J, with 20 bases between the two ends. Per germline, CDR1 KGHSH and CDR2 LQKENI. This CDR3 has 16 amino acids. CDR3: CASSPGVGRWVYEAFF. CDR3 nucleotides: TGTGCCAGCTCACCAGGAGTTGGCAGGTGGGTTTATGAAGCTTTCTTT.

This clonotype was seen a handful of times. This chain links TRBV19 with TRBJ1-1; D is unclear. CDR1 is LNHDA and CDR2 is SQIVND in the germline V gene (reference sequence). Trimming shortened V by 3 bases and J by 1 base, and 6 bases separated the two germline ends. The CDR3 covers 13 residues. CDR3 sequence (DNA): TGTGCCAGTAGTATTGGTGGGAACACTGAAGCTTTCTTT. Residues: CASSIGGNTEAFF.

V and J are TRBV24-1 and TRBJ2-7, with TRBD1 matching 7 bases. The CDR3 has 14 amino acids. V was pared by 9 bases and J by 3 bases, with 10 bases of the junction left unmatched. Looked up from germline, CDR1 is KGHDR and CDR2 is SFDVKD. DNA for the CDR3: TGTGCCACCCCCGGGACAGAAGTGAACTACGAGCAGTACTTC. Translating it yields CATPGTEVNYEQYF.

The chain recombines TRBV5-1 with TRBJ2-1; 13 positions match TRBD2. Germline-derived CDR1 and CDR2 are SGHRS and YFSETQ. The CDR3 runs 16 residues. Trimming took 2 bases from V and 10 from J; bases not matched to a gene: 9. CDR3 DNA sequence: TGCGCCAGCAGCTTCAGACTAGCGGGAGGCCCTGGGGAGCAGTTCTTC. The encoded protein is CASSFRLAGGPGEQFF.

The CDR3 region has the DNA TGTGCCAGCAGCTTCCCAGCAGGTACGACAACCGGAAACACCATATATTTT. It is translated as CASSFPAGTTTGNTIYF. This chain joins TRBV9 and TRBJ1-3; no definite D call. Germline V gives CDR1 SGDLS, CDR2 YYNGEE. The CDR3 is 17 amino acids. The V end lost 4 bases, the J end lost 4 bases, and 21 bases lay between the germline ends.

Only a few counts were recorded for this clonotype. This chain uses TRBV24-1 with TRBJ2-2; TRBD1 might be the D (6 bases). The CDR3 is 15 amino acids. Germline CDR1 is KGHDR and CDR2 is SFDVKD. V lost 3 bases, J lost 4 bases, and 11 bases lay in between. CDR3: CATSDPGQITGELFF. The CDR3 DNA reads TGTGCCACCAGTGATCCCGGACAGATCACCGGGGAGCTGTTTTTT.

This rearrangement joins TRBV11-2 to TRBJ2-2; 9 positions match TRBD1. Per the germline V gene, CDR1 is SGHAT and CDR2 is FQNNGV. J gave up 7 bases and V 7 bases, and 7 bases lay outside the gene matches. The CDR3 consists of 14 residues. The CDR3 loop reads CASIHRGHGGELFF. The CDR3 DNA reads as TGTGCCAGCATACACAGGGGGCACGGCGGGGAGCTGTTTTTT.

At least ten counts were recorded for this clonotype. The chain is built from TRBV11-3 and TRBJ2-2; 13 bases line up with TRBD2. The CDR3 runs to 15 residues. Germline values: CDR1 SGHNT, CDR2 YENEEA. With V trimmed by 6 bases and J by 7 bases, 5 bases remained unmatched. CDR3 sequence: CASSPGLAGVGELFF. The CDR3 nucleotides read TGTGCCAGCAGTCCAGGACTAGCGGGAGTCGGGGAGCTGTTTTTT.

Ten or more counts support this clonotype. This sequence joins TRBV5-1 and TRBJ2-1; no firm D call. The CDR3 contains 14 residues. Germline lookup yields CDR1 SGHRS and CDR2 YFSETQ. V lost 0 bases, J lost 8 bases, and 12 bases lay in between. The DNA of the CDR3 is TGCGCCAGCAGCTTGGAGGCGTCATCGGATGAGCAGTTCTTC. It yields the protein CASSLEASSDEQFF. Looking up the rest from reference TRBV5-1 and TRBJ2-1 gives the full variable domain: KAGVTQTPRYLIKTRGQQVTLSCSPISGHRSVSWYQQTPGQGLQFLFEYFSETQRNKGNFPGRFSGRQFSNSRSEMNVSTLELGDSALYLCASSLEASSDEQFFGPGTRLTVL.